The clone carrying this T cell receptor beta chain showed up just a few times. What it recognizes is unknown. The entry originates in a study of T-cell reconstitution after alpha-beta-depleted transplantation in children. General study findings and limits: T-cell counts and diversity at one year following transplant were attributed mainly to newly produced T cells.

TCRbeta library construction was performed incorporating unique molecular identifiers. TCRdb re-derived calls from the PCR reads in MiXCR, one entry per CDR3 protein. The data show 700,000 or so distinct CDR3 sequences, with roughly 13% seen just once and around 0.79% held by the top ten. V was pared by 7 bases and J by 6 bases, with 13 bases between. The CDR3 covers 12 residues. The germline gives CDR1 MDHEN, CDR2 SYDVKM. This specimen was PBMCs, taken before TCRalphabeta/CD19-depleted stem cell transplant. The V call is TRBV28, the J call TRBJ2-7, with D uncertain. The clonotype comes from a girl aged 2 to 9 with congenital amegakaryocytic thrombocytopenia, due to receive a stem cell transplant. CDR3 sequence reads: CASTDDMGEQYF. Written as DNA, the CDR3 is TGTGCCAGCACCGACGACATGGGCGAGCAGTACTTC.